These 28 T cell receptor beta chains were sequenced from one sample in a study of shared clonotypes between healthy human individuals. The protocol was immunoSEQ multiplex PCR, while the TCRdb copy is restricted to in-frame clones and leaves out a portion. Found here are about 730,000 clones, over 55% of them singletons; the top ten hold over 1.5%. Material for sequencing was memory CD4+ T cells sorted from blood. As for subset: CD45RA-negative fraction. These receptors were taken from a woman in her twenties or thirties in good health.

The sample holds a few counts of this clone. J is TRBJ1-2 and V is TRBV5-1; tentative D call: TRBD1 (6 bases). Germline CDR1 reads SGHRS; CDR2 reads YFSETQ. The CDR3 length is 15 residues. The V end lost 5 bases, the J end lost 4 bases, and 18 bases lay between the germline ends. Here the CDR3 reads CASRAGQQHFYGYTF. The CDR3 DNA is TGCGCCAGCAGGGCAGGACAGCAACACTTCTATGGCTACACCTTC.

The chain combines TRBV19 with TRBJ2-3; 7 nucleotides align to TRBD2. CDR1 is LNHDA and CDR2 is SQIVND in the germline V gene (reference sequence). The trim removed 2 bases at V and 5 bases at J, leaving 4 bases unmatched. The CDR3 has 14 residues. CDR3 in DNA: TGTGCCAGTAGTATAAGTGGGAGGGAAGATACGCAGTATTTT. It translates to CASSISGREDTQYF.

The CDR3 loop reads CASSLEAGSGVPQHF. The CDR3 region has the DNA TGCGCCAGCAGCTTGGAAGCAGGGTCCGGTGTGCCCCAGCATTTT. The gene calls are TRBV5-1 and TRBJ1-5, with TRBD1 as a possible D gene (5 bases). CDR1 and CDR2 from the germline V gene are SGHRS and YFSETQ. The CDR3 spans 15 residues. V was shortened by 0 bases and J by 9 bases, with 16 bases between the two germline ends.

The chain has TRBV19 and TRBJ1-1; D is uncertain. V lost 5 bases to trimming and J lost 5 bases, with 15 bases between them. This CDR3 region has 14 residues. Per the germline V gene, CDR1 is LNHDA and CDR2 is SQIVND (reference sequence). For the CDR3, the DNA is TGTGCCAGTAGTTACCCAGGTTGGAGAACTGAAGCTTTCTTT. Its translation is CASSYPGWRTEAFF.

This chain links TRBV20-1 with TRBJ1-1; D is possibly TRBD1 (6 bases). The CDR3 runs 10 residues. Germline V gene sequence: CDR1 DFQATT, CDR2 SNEGSKA (reference sequence). The CDR3, as DNA: TGCAGCTCACAGGGAACTGAAGCTTTCTTT. Translating gives CSSQGTEAFF.

V gene TRBV27 combines with J gene TRBJ2-7, with 12 positions matching TRBD2. The J segment lost 0 bases and the V segment lost 8 bases, leaving 5 bases of the junction unmatched. Germline assignment: CDR1 MNHEY and CDR2 SMNVEV (reference sequence). The CDR3 length is 15 residues. The CDR3 loop is CASRTSGTLSYEQYF. The CDR3 DNA is TGTGCCAGCCGGACTAGCGGGACCCTCTCCTACGAGCAGTACTTC.

The gene calls are TRBV18 and TRBJ2-1, with 8 bases identical to TRBD1. The V gene's germline CDR1 is KGHSH and CDR2 LQKENI. V lost 4 bases, J lost 6 bases, and 17 bases stayed unmatched. CDR3 length: 18 residues. This CDR3 is CASSRLPQDRVGFNEQFF. The CDR3 DNA is TGTGCCAGCTCACGCCTACCGCAGGACAGGGTGGGGTTCAATGAGCAGTTCTTC.

The chain employs TRBV7-8 and TRBJ2-1; 9 positions agree with TRBD1. This CDR3 region has 14 residues. Germline V lookup: CDR1 SGHVS, CDR2 FQNEAQ. The V segment lost 5 bases and the J segment 7 bases; nucleotides outside the gene matches: 6. CDR3 sequence reads: CASSERQGGNEQFF. The CDR3 DNA is TGTGCCAGCAGCGAGAGACAGGGGGGGAATGAGCAGTTCTTC.

Only one count was recorded for this clone. The V and J genes are TRBV5-1 and TRBJ2-7, with TRBD2 matching 12 bases. The CDR3 contains 17 residues. The germline V gene has CDR1 SGHRS and CDR2 YFSETQ. V dropped 1 base and J dropped 2; count of bases not matched to a gene: 7. The CDR3 DNA is TGCGCCAGCAGCTTGACTCGGACTAGCGGGAACACCTACGAGCAGTACTTC. Its protein is CASSLTRTSGNTYEQYF.

This rearrangement joins TRBV10-3 to TRBJ1-2, with D unclear. V shed 2 bases and J shed 0 bases, with 7 bases lying between them. Germline CDR1 and CDR2: ENHRY and SYGVKD. There are 14 residues in the CDR3. CDR3: CAISELSANYGYTF. In DNA form, the CDR3 reads TGTGCCATCAGTGAGCTATCAGCTAACTATGGCTACACCTTC.

The chain combines TRBV29-1 with TRBJ2-1; maybe TRBD2 (6 bases). In germline, CDR1 is SQVTM, CDR2 ANQGSEA. This CDR3 spans 15 amino acids. The V end lost 4 bases, the J end lost 5 bases, and 18 bases lay between the germline ends. For the CDR3, the DNA is TGCAGCGTTGGGGAATCCGGGACTTTCGACAATGAGCAGTTCTTC. Protein sequence: CSVGESGTFDNEQFF.

The rearrangement links TRBV7-8 to TRBJ2-5; D might be TRBD2 (5 bases). V was clipped by 5 bases and J by 2 bases, with 12 bases between them. The CDR3 has 14 amino acids. Germline V lookup: CDR1 SGHVS, CDR2 FQNEAQ. CDR3 sequence: CASSLMTGQETQYF. Here the CDR3 DNA reads TGTGCCAGCAGCCTAATGACGGGGCAAGAGACCCAGTACTTC. Looking up the rest from reference TRBV7-8 and TRBJ2-5 gives the full variable domain: GAGVSQSPRYKVAKRGQDVALRCDPISGHVSLFWYQQALGQGPEFLTYFQNEAQLDKSGLPSDRFFAERPEGSVSTLKIQRTQQEDSAVYLCASSLMTGQETQYFGPGTRLLVL.

The V call is TRBV4-1, the J call TRBJ2-1; 11 positions match TRBD2. Germline V lookup: CDR1 MGHRA, CDR2 YSYEKL. The CDR3 totals 15 residues. V lost 4 bases to trimming and J lost 5 bases; unmatched junction nucleotides: 4. The CDR3 DNA is TGCGCCAGCAGCCCCCCGGGACTAGCGGACAATGAGCAGTTCTTC. Translating it yields CASSPPGLADNEQFF.

In this sample, this clone turned up many times. This chain links TRBV7-9 with TRBJ2-7; a possible D gene is TRBD2 (6 bases). CDR1 is SEHNR, CDR2 FQNEAQ, per germline (reference sequence). Trimming removed 5 bases from V and 6 bases from J, with 20 bases in between. CDR3 length equals 15 residues. CDR3 residues: CASSPVTSLAREQYF. In DNA, the CDR3 is TGTGCCAGCAGCCCCGTGACAAGCCTAGCGCGCGAGCAGTACTTC.

V gene TRBV7-2 combines with J gene TRBJ2-1; the D is unclear. V lost 5 bases and J lost 8, with 10 bases in between. The CDR3 totals 12 residues. Germline V gene lookup returns CDR1 SGHTA and CDR2 FQGNSA. The CDR3 spells CASSRRSDEQFF. The DNA of the CDR3 is TGTGCCAGCAGCCGAAGGTCGGATGAGCAGTTCTTC. The entire variable domain, with the rest obtained from reference TRBV7-2 and TRBJ2-1, is as follows: GAGVSQSPSNKVTEKGKDVELRCDPISGHTALYWYRQSLGQGLEFLIYFQGNSAPDKSGLPSDRFSAERTGGSVSTLTIQRTQQEDSAVYLCASSRRSDEQFFGPGTRLTVL.

Only one count was recorded for this clone. J is TRBJ2-1 and V is TRBV28, with D possibly being TRBD2 (5 bases). CDR3 size: 13 residues. V was trimmed by 11 bases and J by 7 bases, leaving 18 bases between them. The germline gives CDR1 MDHEN, CDR2 SYDVKM. CDR3 in amino acids: CAGTTMRENEQFF. The CDR3 nucleotides are TGTGCCGGCACCACAATGAGGGAGAATGAGCAGTTCTTC.

The chain recombines TRBV29-1 with TRBJ2-7; 7 positions match TRBD1. The CDR3 is 14 amino acids. Germline assignment: CDR1 SQVTM and CDR2 ANQGSEA. J gave up 2 bases and V 6 bases, and 10 bases lay outside the gene matches. The CDR3 DNA follows: TGCAGCGTACGACAGGGTTCTTCCACCTACGAGCAGTACTTC. It specifies CSVRQGSSTYEQYF.

The chain couples TRBV9 to TRBJ2-1; 13 bases agree with TRBD2. The germline CDR1 and CDR2 sequences are SGDLS and YYNGEE. This CDR3 has 16 amino acids. Trimming took 2 bases from V and 7 from J; bases not matched to a gene: 6. The CDR3 DNA sequence: TGTGCCAGCAGCGTGACTAGCGGGAGGCCCCCTAATGAGCAGTTCTTC. Amino acids: CASSVTSGRPPNEQFF.

The chain employs TRBV1 and TRBJ1-2; the table's D call, TRBD1, has no DNA check behind it. TRBV1 is flagged as a pseudogene. The CDR3 spans 16 residues. The chain's CDR3 is CTSSLLSGVEIYGYTF. CDR3 nucleotides: TGCACCAGCAGCCTTCTCTCAGGGGTGGAAATCTATGGCTACACCTTC.

The CDR3 coding sequence is TGTGCCAGTAGTATGGGATTTGAAGCGGGAGCTTACGAGCAGTACTTC. Amino acids: CASSMGFEAGAYEQYF. This chain links TRBV19 with TRBJ2-7; TRBD2 matches 8 bases. V dropped 3 bases and J dropped 4; count of bases not matched to a gene: 11. The CDR3 spans 16 residues. CDR1 and CDR2 from the germline V gene are LNHDA and SQIVND (reference sequence).

This chain links TRBV7-2 with TRBJ2-2; 8 bases match TRBD2. With V trimmed by 6 bases and J by 6 bases, 9 bases remained unmatched. The CDR3 is 15 amino acids. Per germline, CDR1 SGHTA and CDR2 FQGNSA. The CDR3 region has the DNA TGTGCCAGCAGGCTCGGAGCGGGAGTTCCCGGGGAGCTGTTTTTT. It is translated as CASRLGAGVPGELFF.

The genes are TRBV7-8 and TRBJ2-7, with 8 positions matching TRBD2. The length of the CDR3 is 15 residues. V shed 3 bases and J 4 bases; nucleotides not matched to a gene: 8. Germline V gene data show CDR1 as SGHVS and CDR2 as FQNEAQ. CDR3 nucleotides: TGTGCCAGCAGCTTCCGTAGCGGGGCTGGGTACGAGCAGTACTTC. This sequence encodes CASSFRSGAGYEQYF.

The rearrangement links TRBV5-1 to TRBJ1-1; 7 nucleotides match TRBD1. Germline-derived CDR1 and CDR2 are SGHRS and YFSETQ. Losses at the gene ends were 4 bases for V and 1 base for J; bases not matched to a gene: 10. The CDR3 is 16 amino acids. The CDR3 here is CASSPRTGGGNTEAFF. The CDR3 DNA reads as TGCGCCAGCAGCCCCCGGACAGGAGGGGGGAACACTGAAGCTTTCTTT.

V gene TRBV2 combines with J gene TRBJ2-5, with D perhaps TRBD2 (6 bases). V was clipped by 10 bases and J by 2 bases, with 14 bases between them. CDR1 and CDR2 (germline): SNHLY, FYNNEI. The CDR3 runs to 13 residues. CDR3 loop: CATGPGLQETQYF. The CDR3 DNA sequence: TGTGCCACCGGCCCGGGACTTCAAGAGACCCAGTACTTC. The whole variable domain, remainder taken from reference TRBV2 and TRBJ2-5, is EPEVTQTPSHQVTQMGQEVILRCVPISNHLYFYWYRQILGQKVEFLVSFYNNEISEKSEIFDDQFSVERPDGSNFTLKIRSTKLEDSAMYFCATGPGLQETQYFGPGTRLLVL.

CDR3 residues: CATSRLGGYGSREKLFF. The CDR3 nucleotides are TGTGCCACCAGCAGACTGGGGGGTTACGGGAGTCGGGAAAAACTGTTTTTT. V gene TRBV15 combines with J gene TRBJ1-4; D may be TRBD1 (5 bases). Per germline, CDR1 LNHNV and CDR2 YYDKDF (reference sequence). The CDR3 totals 17 residues. The V end lost 2 bases, the J end lost 8 bases, and 21 bases lay between the germline ends.

The V gene is TRBV5-1, the J gene TRBJ1-1; D is possibly TRBD1 (6 bases). The CDR3 length is 11 residues. The V end was cut by 7 bases, the J end by 6 bases, with 10 bases between. CDR1 and CDR2 (germline): SGHRS, YFSETQ. Here the CDR3 reads CASYEGAEAFF. Here the CDR3 DNA reads TGCGCCAGCTATGAGGGGGCTGAAGCTTTCTTT.

This chain uses TRBV6-6 with TRBJ2-2; 9 nucleotides match TRBD2. Germline CDR1 MNHNY, CDR2 SVGAGI (reference sequence). The CDR3 sequence is 14 residues long. V dropped 11 bases and J dropped 2; count of bases not matched to a gene: 6. CDR3 amino acids: CAGRAGGNTGELFF. The CDR3 nucleotides read TGTGCCGGTAGAGCGGGAGGAAACACCGGGGAGCTGTTTTTT.

The V call is TRBV6-5, the J call TRBJ2-7; D is possibly TRBD1 or TRBD2 (5 bases each). The CDR3 is 13 amino acids. The V end lost 5 bases, the J end lost 2 bases, and 10 bases lay between the germline ends. Germline V CDR1 and CDR2: MNHEY, SVGAGI. CDR3 in DNA: TGTGCCAGCAGTAGGGACGGAGCCTACGAGCAGTACTTC. This sequence encodes CASSRDGAYEQYF.